Listed below are T cell receptor beta chains from one sample, sequenced in a study of blood T cell repertoires in COVID-19. Assay used: immunoSEQ multiplex PCR; TCRdb lists only in-frame clones, some missing. The sample contains 300,000 to 400,000 clones, over 80% of which appear only once. The sequencing input was peripheral blood. These receptor sequences come from a man aged 25 to 45 with COVID-19, enrolled during active disease. Each CDR3 is given with its conserved first and last residue. A D gene is named only where the DNA matches it firmly. Only some rows state a clone size, as once, few, many or a class for expanded clones.

TGTGCCAGCAGCCAACAACCAGGGGGCGTTTACGAAAAACTGTTTTTT,CASSQQPGGVYEKLFF,TRBD1,once,16,TRBV4-2,TRBJ1-4
TGTGCCAGCAGGGGGACTAGCGTCGGCGAGCAGTACTTC,CASRGTSVGEQYF,TRBD2,-,13,TRBV5-4,TRBJ2-7
TGTGCCAGCAGCAGGAGCGGGGGAAATAATCAGCCCCAGCATTTT,CASSRSGGNNQPQHF,-,once,15,TRBV7-2,TRBJ1-5
TGTGCCAGCAGTTGGGACAGGGAGGTCGAGACCCAGTACTTC,CASSWDREVETQYF,TRBD1,-,14,TRBV6-5,TRBJ2-5
TGTGCCAGCAGTTTTTCTAGCGTAAGCACAGATACGCAGTATTTT,CASSFSSVSTDTQYF,-,-,15,TRBV5-4,TRBJ2-3
TGCGCCAGCAGCCGTCAGACTAGCGGGGGGACAGATACGCAGTATTTT,CASSRQTSGGTDTQYF,TRBD2,-,16,TRBV5-1,TRBJ2-3
TGCGCCAGCAGCTTGCAGGGCCCCTCCTACGAGCAGTACTTC,CASSLQGPSYEQYF,-,-,14,TRBV5-1,TRBJ2-7
TGTGCCAGTAGTATCCTAGGGAGCTCCTATAATTCACCCCTCCACTTT,CASSILGSSYNSPLHF,-,few,16,TRBV19,TRBJ1-6
TGCAGTGCTAGTAGCTCCGGGACTAGGTTCAAAAACATTCAGTACTTC,CSASSSGTRFKNIQYF,TRBD2,-,16,TRBV20-1,TRBJ2-4
TGTGCCAGCAGGGCCCCGGGACTAGCGCTCAATGAGCAGTTCTTC,CASRAPGLALNEQFF,TRBD2,few,15,TRBV6-5,TRBJ2-1
TGTGCCAGCAGCCTGGGGACAGGTAAAGGCACTGAAGCTTTCTTT,CASSLGTGKGTEAFF,TRBD1,-,15,TRBV5-4,TRBJ1-1
TGTGCCAGCAGCCCAGGGGGCCCCTACGAGCAGTACTTC,CASSPGGPYEQYF,TRBD1,-,13,TRBV6-5,TRBJ2-7
TGTGCCAGCAGCCCCCGGGACAGGGAGTCCGCCGTCCATGGCTACACCTTC,CASSPRDRESAVHGYTF,TRBD1,-,17,TRBV9,TRBJ1-2
TGTGCCAGCAGTTTAACATTAGGGGCCAACGTCCTGACTTTC,CASSLTLGANVLTF,-,few,14,TRBV27,TRBJ2-6
TGTGCCAGCAGTTTAACTCTGGGACAGGGGGCTCTGGAAAAACTGTTTTTT,CASSLTLGQGALEKLFF,TRBD1,once,17,TRBV28,TRBJ1-4
TGTGCCAGCAGTTTATTACCCGACAGCCTTGAAGCTTTCTTT,CASSLLPDSLEAFF,-,-,14,TRBV27,TRBJ1-1
TGTGCCAGTAGTACGCTGACAGGGAGGCTCACAGATACGCAGTATTTT,CASSTLTGRLTDTQYF,-,-,16,TRBV19,TRBJ2-3
TGTGCCAGCAGCCAAGACAGTTCCGGGACTAGCGGATACTACGAGCAGTACTTC,CASSQDSSGTSGYYEQYF,TRBD2,-,18,TRBV4-2,TRBJ2-7
TGTGCCAGCAGCTTCTGGGAGGGGACGCAGTATTTT,CASSFWEGTQYF,TRBD2,-,12,TRBV11-2,TRBJ2-3
TGTGCCAGCAGCTCCCAGGGACAGGGGGGTGAAAAACTGTTTTTT,CASSSQGQGGEKLFF,TRBD1,-,15,TRBV7-2,TRBJ1-4
TGTGCCAGCAGCTTAATTAACACAGATACGCAGTATTTT,CASSLINTDTQYF,-,-,13,TRBV7-2,TRBJ2-3
TGTGCCAGCAGCGTACCTGGCAAAGTAGGAAACACCATATATTTT,CASSVPGKVGNTIYF,-,-,15,TRBV5-4,TRBJ1-3
TGTGCCAGCAGCTTGGTAGCCAATGAAAAACTGTTTTTT,CASSLVANEKLFF,-,-,13,TRBV5-6,TRBJ1-4
TGTGCCAGTGGACAGGGCTATCAGCCCCAGCATTTT,CASGQGYQPQHF,TRBD1,-,12,TRBV6-5,TRBJ1-5
TGTGCCATCAGGGACGACAGGGGGCGAGGGAGTATTTACTATGGCTACACCTTC,CAIRDDRGRGSIYYGYTF,TRBD1,-,18,TRBV10-3,TRBJ1-2
TGCGCCAGCAGCCCGGACAGGGGGCAGTACGAGCAGTACTTC,CASSPDRGQYEQYF,TRBD1,-,14,TRBV5-1,TRBJ2-7
TGTGCCAGCAGCCAAGTGGGGACTAGTGCCTACGAGCAGTACTTC,CASSQVGTSAYEQYF,TRBD2,-,15,TRBV4-2,TRBJ2-7
TGTGCCAGCAGTTCGCGGGACCAGTTCTCCTACGAGCAGTACTTC,CASSSRDQFSYEQYF,-,once,15,TRBV6-5,TRBJ2-7
TGTGCCAGCAGCGACGGGACAGGGGCTTATAATTCACCCCTCCACTTT,CASSDGTGAYNSPLHF,TRBD1,-,16,TRBV9,TRBJ1-6
TGCGCCAGCAGCTTGGCGTACGAGCAGTACTTC,CASSLAYEQYF,-,-,11,TRBV5-1,TRBJ2-7
TGTGCCATCAGTCGCGGACAGGGGAATGAGCAGTTCTTC,CAISRGQGNEQFF,TRBD1,-,13,TRBV10-3,TRBJ2-1
TGTGCCAGCAGCTTAGTCAGTAACTATGGCTACACCTTC,CASSLVSNYGYTF,-,-,13,TRBV7-9,TRBJ1-2
TGTGCCAGCAGTGGACAGGGGGTAGAAAACACCGGGGAGCTGTTTTTT,CASSGQGVENTGELFF,TRBD1,-,16,TRBV2,TRBJ2-2
TGTGCCAGCAGTACGAGGGGCACAGATACGCAGTATTTT,CASSTRGTDTQYF,-,-,13,TRBV6-4,TRBJ2-3
TGTGCCAGCAGTTACAGGCTTTTTGATGAAAAACTGTTTTTT,CASSYRLFDEKLFF,-,-,14,TRBV6-4,TRBJ1-4
TGTGCCAGCAGCTTAACCGGGACAGGGGGGGATGAGCAGTTCTTC,CASSLTGTGGDEQFF,TRBD1,-,15,TRBV7-9,TRBJ2-1
TGTGCCAGCAGCTTGGCACAGGGGAGCTCCTACGAGCAGTACTTC,CASSLAQGSSYEQYF,TRBD1,-,15,TRBV5-4,TRBJ2-7